This TCR beta chain was captured in a study of blood T cell repertoires in COVID-19. Study overall: Nucleic acid was either cDNA or gDNA, and it came from T cells, B-cell-depleted T cells, or PBMCs.

V lost 5 bases to trimming and J lost 3 bases, with 19 bases between them. Germline V gene data show CDR1 as MNHEY and CDR2 as SMNVEV (reference sequence). The CDR3 spans 17 residues. Participant age was roughly 18 to 89 years, and participants resided in about two dozen US areas. Clinical history reported by participants formed the basis on which cohorts were assigned. How the authors handled the data: Amplifying reference gene primers gave estimates of nucleated cell counts. The repertoire was sequenced with immunoSEQ multiplex PCR; TCRdb's copy has only in-frame clones and lacks some. Clone size and V and J calls were adopted from that table, with D and trimming inferred from the DNA. The profile shows approximately 300,000 clones, roughly nine tenths of them singletons.

This sequence joins TRBV27 and TRBJ2-2; TRBD2 might be the D (6 bases). Source material: PBMCs or T cells enriched from blood (not recorded which). The receptor was isolated from a woman aged 30 to 39 who had recovered from COVID-19. The CDR3 coding sequence is TGTGCCAGCAGTGTCGCCGGGGGACCCCGTTACACCGGGGAGCTGTTTTTT. Translation: CASSVAGGPRYTGELFF.